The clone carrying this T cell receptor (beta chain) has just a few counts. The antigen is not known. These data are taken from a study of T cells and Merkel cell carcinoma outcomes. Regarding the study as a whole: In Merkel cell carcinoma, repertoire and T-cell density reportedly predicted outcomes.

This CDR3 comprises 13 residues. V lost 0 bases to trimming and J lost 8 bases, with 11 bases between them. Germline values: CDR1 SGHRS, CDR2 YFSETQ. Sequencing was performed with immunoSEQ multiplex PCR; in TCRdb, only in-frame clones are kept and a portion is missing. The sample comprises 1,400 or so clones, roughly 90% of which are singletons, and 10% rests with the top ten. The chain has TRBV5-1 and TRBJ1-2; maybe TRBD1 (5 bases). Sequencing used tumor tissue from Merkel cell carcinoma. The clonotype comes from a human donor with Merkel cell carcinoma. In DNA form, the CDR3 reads TGCGCCAGCAGCTTGGGCAGGGTCGAGGGCTACACCTTC. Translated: CASSLGRVEGYTF.